The next 29 T cell receptor beta chains were all read from a single sample in a study of Ad26.COV2.S vaccination and SARS-CoV-2 variants. Generated by immunoSEQ multiplex PCR, the TCRdb table keeps only in-frame clones and is missing some. The data hold 300,000 to 450,000 clones, with approximately 90% observed a single time. The specimen comprised peripheral blood, sampled after recovery from COVID-19. All receptors derive from a human donor who had recovered from COVID-19.

This chain links TRBV7-9 with TRBJ1-2; the D is unclear. Germline-derived CDR1 and CDR2 are SEHNR and FQNEAQ (reference sequence). The CDR3 loop spans 13 amino acids. The V gene lost 4 bases and the J gene lost 3 bases, with 9 bases spanning the gap. The CDR3 loop is CASSSWGDYGYTF. The DNA for the CDR3 is TGTGCCAGCAGCTCGTGGGGTGACTATGGCTACACCTTC.

The genes are TRBV7-8 and TRBJ1-2, with 8 bases lining up with TRBD1. Germline-derived CDR1 and CDR2 are SGHVS and FQNEAQ. Trimming removed 3 bases from V and 6 bases from J; junction bases left unmatched: 6. CDR3 length: 14 residues. This CDR3 is CASSLRQGWDGYTF. CDR3 coding DNA: TGTGCCAGCAGCTTGAGACAGGGGTGGGATGGCTACACCTTC.

V gene TRBV27 combines with J gene TRBJ2-3; 9 positions match TRBD2. Germline V gene sequence: CDR1 MNHEY, CDR2 SMNVEV (reference sequence). After removal of 0 bases from V and 3 bases from J, the junction contained 28 bases not matched to a gene. The CDR3 is made up of 24 amino acids. DNA for the CDR3: TGTGCCAGCAGTTTATCGTTTTTGAGGGGATCGAATCAGGCGGGGGGGGATTCGACAGATACGCAGTATTTT. This translates into CASSLSFLRGSNQAGGDSTDTQYF.

DNA for the CDR3: TGTGCCAGCTCACCCGCTCTTCCCGGGACAGTTACAGATACGCAGTATTTT. Translating it yields CASSPALPGTVTDTQYF. J is TRBJ2-3 and V is TRBV18, with 7 positions matching TRBD1. The CDR3 is made up of 17 amino acids. Germline V CDR1 and CDR2: KGHSH, LQKENI. V dropped 3 bases and J dropped 3; count of bases not matched to a gene: 12.

The chain recombines TRBV12-5 with TRBJ1-2, with D perhaps matching TRBD1 (5 bases). Trimming took off 6 bases at V and 2 bases at J, with 16 bases between the two ends. Germline values: CDR1 LGHNT, CDR2 FRNRAP. The CDR3 has 15 residues. CDR3 sequence: CASGRRETVNYGYTF. CDR3 DNA sequence: TGTGCTAGTGGCCGACGTGAGACAGTGAACTATGGCTACACCTTC.

CDR3 sequence reads: CASSSPRGPNTEAFF. DNA for the CDR3: TGTGCCAGCAGTTCCCCGAGGGGGCCGAACACTGAAGCTTTCTTT. The chain joins TRBV6-5 to TRBJ1-1, with TRBD1 matching over 7 bases. Germline CDR1 is MNHEY and CDR2 is SVGAGI. This CDR3 contains 15 residues. Trimming removed 4 bases from V and 1 base from J; junction bases left unmatched: 6.

J is TRBJ2-1 and V is TRBV6-2 or TRBV6-3; a weak D match, TRBD1 (6 bases). Germline-derived CDR1 and CDR2 are MNHEY and SVGEGT. With 6 bases removed from V and 11 bases from J, the gap between germline ends came to 11 bases. The CDR3 spans 11 residues. CDR3 loop: CASSAQGKQFF. Here the CDR3 DNA reads TGTGCCAGCAGCGCACAGGGAAAGCAGTTCTTC.

J is TRBJ2-5 and V is TRBV5-4, with 12 positions matching TRBD2. Germline CDR1 SGHNT, CDR2 YYREEE (reference sequence). Losses at the gene ends were 4 bases for V and 4 bases for J; bases not matched to a gene: 5. The CDR3 consists of 15 residues. The CDR3 DNA is TGTGCCAGCAGCGACCTAGCGGGGGGGCTAGAGACCCAGTACTTC. As protein: CASSDLAGGLETQYF.

The chain uses TRBV5-6 and TRBJ2-5; TRBD2 agrees at 7 bases. CDR1 and CDR2 from the germline V gene are SGHDT and YYEEEE. The CDR3 is 16 amino acids. J was trimmed by 1 base and V by 4 bases; bases with no gene match: 10. CDR3 in amino acids: CASSKNREEAQETQYF. CDR3 nucleotide sequence: TGTGCCAGCAGCAAAAACCGGGAGGAGGCCCAAGAGACCCAGTACTTC.

This clone was seen just once. This chain uses TRBV19 with TRBJ2-2, with D possibly TRBD1 on 6 matching bases. The CDR3 is made up of 14 amino acids. V dropped 6 bases and J dropped 5 bases, with 13 bases sitting between them. From germline, CDR1 is LNHDA and CDR2 SQIVND (reference sequence). CDR3 loop: CASSRQEATGELFF. In nucleotides, the CDR3 is TGTGCCAGTAGCCGACAGGAGGCGACCGGGGAGCTGTTTTTT.

The V gene is TRBV16, the J gene TRBJ1-4; D is unresolved. Looked up from germline, CDR1 is KGHSY and CDR2 is FQNENV. Between the trimmed V and J ends, which lost 3 bases and 4 bases, there was a span of 9 bases. This CDR3 region has 14 residues. CDR3 nucleotides: TGTGCCAGCAGCCACACCTTCCTTAATGAAAAACTGTTTTTT. Protein product: CASSHTFLNEKLFF.

J is TRBJ2-7 and V is TRBV2; no clear D. CDR1 SNHLY and CDR2 FYNNEI come from the germline V gene. This CDR3 contains 12 residues. The V end lost 11 bases, the J end lost 2 bases, and 13 bases lay between the germline ends. CDR3 loop: CAFIGRTYEQYF. The CDR3 nucleotides are TGTGCCTTTATAGGACGGACCTACGAGCAGTACTTC.

About this clone: At one end the junction does not follow the germline gene, possibly because of a read error. This chain links TRBV11-3 with TRBJ2-7, with 8 bases that match TRBD2. Looked up from germline, CDR1 is SGHNT and CDR2 is YENEEA. The CDR3 loop spans 17 amino acids. The CDR3 region has the DNA TGTGCCCGCAGCTTCCGGGGGGGCGGGGACGGCGGCTACGAGCAGTACTTC. This codes for CARSFRGGGDGGYEQYF.

The V and J genes are TRBV3-1 (or the pseudogene TRBV3-2) and TRBJ1-1, with 7 bases lining up with TRBD1. V dropped 3 bases and J dropped 0; count of bases not matched to a gene: 4. CDR1 LGHDT and CDR2 YNNKEL come from the germline V gene (reference sequence). The length of the CDR3 is 15 residues. As DNA, the CDR3 is TGTGCCAGCAGCCAGCAGGGGGGCATGAACACTGAAGCTTTCTTT. Translation gives CASSQQGGMNTEAFF.

This chain joins TRBV7-3 and TRBJ2-1; possible D gene TRBD2, 5 bases. Looked up from germline, CDR1 is SGHTA and CDR2 is FQGTGA. The CDR3 covers 14 residues. Trimming took off 5 bases at V and 7 bases at J, with 15 bases between the two ends. Here the CDR3 DNA reads TGTGCCAGCAGCCCACGGGGTGAAGCTAATGAGCAGTTCTTC. Amino acid sequence: CASSPRGEANEQFF. Supplemented by reference TRBV7-3 and TRBJ2-1, the full variable domain reads GAGVSQTPSNKVTEKGKYVELRCDPISGHTALYWYRQSLGQGPEFLIYFQGTGAADDSGLPNDRFFAVRPEGSVSTLKIQRTERGDSAVYLCASSPRGEANEQFFGPGTRLTVL.

This clone was seen more than once but under ten times. The genes are TRBV27 and TRBJ1-6; D is unclear. Trimming removed 0 bases at V and 7 bases at J, with 13 bases between. Looked up from germline, CDR1 is MNHEY and CDR2 is SMNVEV (reference sequence). The CDR3 has 16 amino acids. CDR3 protein: CASSLSPDGPNSPLHF. The CDR3 nucleotides read TGTGCCAGCAGTTTATCCCCCGACGGACCCAATTCACCCCTCCACTTT.

This chain joins TRBV4-1 and TRBJ2-5, with 9 bases identical to TRBD2. The CDR3 contains 14 residues. V lost 1 base and J lost 4; bases outside the gene matches: 1. CDR1 and CDR2 (germline): MGHRA, YSYEKL. CDR3 in amino acids: CASSQGGRVETQYF. The CDR3 nucleotides are TGCGCCAGCAGCCAAGGCGGGAGGGTAGAGACCCAGTACTTC.

The chain couples TRBV7-2 to TRBJ2-2; no reliable D call. Germline CDR1 and CDR2: SGHTA and FQGNSA. Trimming shortened V by 4 bases and J by 3 bases, and 9 bases separated the two germline ends. The CDR3 has 14 amino acids. CDR3 residues: CASSSTADTGELFF. CDR3 bases: TGTGCCAGCAGCTCCACAGCTGACACCGGGGAGCTGTTTTTT.

The chain carries TRBV10-1 and TRBJ1-2, with TRBD1 matching over 7 bases. CDR1 and CDR2 from the germline V gene are WNHNN and SYGVQD (reference sequence). The ends lost 0 bases at V and 5 bases at J; junction bases unmatched: 12. The CDR3 is 17 amino acids. The CDR3 region is CASSESEFTGDSYGYTF. CDR3 nucleotides: TGCGCCAGCAGTGAGTCGGAATTCACAGGGGACTCTTATGGCTACACCTTC.

This chain links TRBV7-9 with TRBJ2-3; D might be TRBD2 (5 bases). Per germline, CDR1 SEHNR and CDR2 FQNEAQ (reference sequence). Trimming removed 1 base from V and 5 bases from J, with 16 bases in between. The CDR3 sequence is 16 residues long. CDR3 protein: CASSLEGVTLRDTQYF. The CDR3 bases are TGTGCCAGCAGCTTAGAGGGAGTTACTTTACGAGATACGCAGTATTTT.

The chain has TRBV6-2 or TRBV6-3 and TRBJ2-3; 9 bases agree with TRBD1. V was pared by 6 bases and J by 0 bases, with 10 bases of the junction left unmatched. This CDR3 has 17 residues. Germline V lookup: CDR1 MNHEY, CDR2 SVGEGT. CDR3 region: CASSGTGTGTSTDTQYF. The CDR3 nucleotides read TGTGCCAGCAGCGGGACAGGGACCGGGACTAGCACAGATACGCAGTATTTT.

V usage is TRBV6-6 and J usage is TRBJ1-1; no clear D. Germline assignment: CDR1 MNHNY and CDR2 SVGAGI (reference sequence). V lost 0 bases, J lost 1 base, and 6 bases lay in between. The CDR3 loop spans 14 amino acids. Here the CDR3 reads CASSYSTENTEAFF. The CDR3 DNA reads TGTGCCAGCAGTTACTCGACTGAGAACACTGAAGCTTTCTTT.

J is TRBJ1-4 and V is TRBV7-4; 8 nucleotides line up with TRBD1. In germline, CDR1 is SGHVT, CDR2 SQSDAQ. Losses at the gene ends were 3 bases for V and 10 bases for J; bases not matched to a gene: 7. CDR3 length: 14 amino acids. The CDR3 sequence is CASSFRQGTGKLFF. The CDR3 DNA reads as TGTGCCAGCAGCTTCAGACAGGGGACTGGAAAACTGTTTTTT.

The V gene is TRBV18, the J gene TRBJ2-1; 7 nucleotides line up with TRBD1. The CDR3 has 17 residues. Germline lookup yields CDR1 KGHSH and CDR2 LQKENI. Trimming at V came to 3 bases and at J to 0 bases, leaving 8 bases not matched to a gene. CDR3 in amino acids: CASSPRGQSYSYNEQFF. The CDR3 bases are TGTGCCAGCTCACCGAGGGGACAGTCCTACTCCTACAATGAGCAGTTCTTC.

This chain links TRBV27 with TRBJ2-1; 9 nucleotides agree with TRBD1. CDR3 length: 14 amino acids. V shed 5 bases, J shed 5 bases, and the junction held 4 bases outside the gene matches. In germline, CDR1 is MNHEY, CDR2 SMNVEV (reference sequence). In DNA, the CDR3 is TGTGCCAGCAGTCCTGACAGGGGGGACAATGAGCAGTTCTTC. Translating it yields CASSPDRGDNEQFF.

The chain combines TRBV18 with TRBJ2-3; weak D call: TRBD2 (5 bases). V lost 3 bases to trimming and J lost 3 bases, with 13 bases between them. From germline, CDR1 is KGHSH and CDR2 LQKENI. The CDR3 is 15 amino acids. The CDR3 DNA reads as TGTGCCAGCTCACCCAAATTCCCGGGGACAGATACGCAGTATTTT. This codes for CASSPKFPGTDTQYF. Drawing the rest from reference TRBV18 and TRBJ2-3, the complete variable domain is NAGVMQNPRHLVRRRGQEARLRCSPMKGHSHVYWYRQLPEEGLKFMVYLQKENIIDESGMPKERFSAEFPKEGPSILRIQQVVRGDSAAYFCASSPKFPGTDTQYFGPGTRLTVL.

The chain has TRBV6-5 and TRBJ1-5, with D unclear. The CDR3 length is 15 residues. V was pared by 0 bases and J by 2 bases, with 8 bases between. Germline assignment: CDR1 MNHEY and CDR2 SVGAGI. CDR3 loop: CASSYSSVGNQPQHF. In DNA form, the CDR3 reads TGTGCCAGCAGTTACTCGAGTGTTGGCAATCAGCCCCAGCATTTT.

As to this clone: The same CDR3 is also encoded by other DNA sequences in this sample. This chain connects TRBV7-2 to TRBJ2-3; 10 nucleotides agree with TRBD2. Losses at the gene ends were 4 bases for V and 4 bases for J; bases not matched to a gene: 5. This CDR3 is 15 amino acids long. From germline, CDR1 is SGHTA and CDR2 FQGNSA. CDR3 nucleotide sequence: TGTGCCAGCAGCTCCAGGACTAGCGGAGCAGATACGCAGTATTTT. Protein sequence: CASSSRTSGADTQYF. Supplemented by reference TRBV7-2 and TRBJ2-3, the full variable domain reads GAGVSQSPSNKVTEKGKDVELRCDPISGHTALYWYRQSLGQGLEFLIYFQGNSAPDKSGLPSDRFSAERTGGSVSTLTIQRTQQEDSAVYLCASSSRTSGADTQYFGPGTRLTVL.

The chain links TRBV7-6 to TRBJ1-2; 9 bases are a match to TRBD1. Germline trimming cut 1 base from V and 5 bases from J; bases unmatched to any gene: 8. Germline assignment: CDR1 SGHVS and CDR2 FNYEAQ. The CDR3 has 16 amino acids. CDR3 nucleotides: TGTGCCAGCAGCTTAGGTTACAGGGGGCATCCTTATGGCTACACCTTC. Its translation is CASSLGYRGHPYGYTF.